This TCR beta chain comes out of a study of OX40 agonist ivuxolimab in advanced cancers. The overall study: Antecedent anti-PD-1, anti-PD-L1 or anti-CTLA-4 therapy was permissible, with roughly 36% having received some. Study results and limitations: More expanded clones were seen, on average, in CD8+ T cells than in CD4+.

In germline, CDR1 is LGHNA, CDR2 YNFKEQ. V was trimmed by 0 bases and J by 2 bases, leaving 11 bases between them. This CDR3 is 15 amino acids long. A word on this clone: Its antigen remains unidentified.

TCRdb keeps only in-frame clones here, not all; method: immunoSEQ multiplex PCR. The table lists over 10,000 clones, roughly 69% of them singletons. V and J are TRBV4-2 and TRBJ2-7; weak D call: TRBD1 (5 bases). The source of this sequence is an adult with an advanced solid tumor such as melanoma, head and neck, liver or kidney cancer. The material sequenced was CD4+ or CD8+ T cells sorted from blood, taken in a trial of the OX40 agonist ivuxolimab. Written as DNA, the CDR3 is TGTGCCAGCAGCCAAGATGGCCCAGGGCCCTACGAGCAGTACTTC. It yields the protein CASSQDGPGPYEQYF.